This entry concerns a single T cell receptor (beta chain). The record originates from a study of blood T cell repertoires in COVID-19. Produced via immunoSEQ multiplex PCR; TCRdb's table is partial and in-frame only. Of 70,000 to 100,000 clones in the sample, less than 90% were seen once. What was sequenced was peripheral blood. The origin of this receptor is a man at least 80 years old with active or convalescent COVID-19.

As DNA, the CDR3 is TGTGCCAGCTCACCCCCGGAGGAGACCCAGTACTTC. Translation: CASSPPEETQYF. This chain uses TRBV18 with TRBJ2-5; no reliable D call. V dropped 3 bases and J dropped 5 bases, with 7 bases sitting between them. This CDR3 contains 12 residues. Germline V gene sequence: CDR1 KGHSH, CDR2 LQKENI.